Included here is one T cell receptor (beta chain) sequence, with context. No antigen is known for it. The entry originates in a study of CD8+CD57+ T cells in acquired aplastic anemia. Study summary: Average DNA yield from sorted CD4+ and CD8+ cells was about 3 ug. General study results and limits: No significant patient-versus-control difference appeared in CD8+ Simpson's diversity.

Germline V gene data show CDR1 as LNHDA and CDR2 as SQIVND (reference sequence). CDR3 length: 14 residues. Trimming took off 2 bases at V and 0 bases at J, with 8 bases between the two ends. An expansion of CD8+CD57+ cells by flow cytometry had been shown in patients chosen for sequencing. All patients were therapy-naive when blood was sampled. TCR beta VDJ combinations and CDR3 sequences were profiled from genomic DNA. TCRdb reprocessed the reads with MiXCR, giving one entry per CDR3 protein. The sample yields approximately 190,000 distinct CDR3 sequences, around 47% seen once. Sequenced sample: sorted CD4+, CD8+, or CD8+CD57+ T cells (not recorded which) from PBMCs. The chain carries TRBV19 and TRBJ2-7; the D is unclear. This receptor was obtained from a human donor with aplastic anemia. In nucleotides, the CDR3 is TGTGCCAGTAGTATACTCGGAAGCTCCTACGAGCAGTACTTC. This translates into CASSILGSSYEQYF.